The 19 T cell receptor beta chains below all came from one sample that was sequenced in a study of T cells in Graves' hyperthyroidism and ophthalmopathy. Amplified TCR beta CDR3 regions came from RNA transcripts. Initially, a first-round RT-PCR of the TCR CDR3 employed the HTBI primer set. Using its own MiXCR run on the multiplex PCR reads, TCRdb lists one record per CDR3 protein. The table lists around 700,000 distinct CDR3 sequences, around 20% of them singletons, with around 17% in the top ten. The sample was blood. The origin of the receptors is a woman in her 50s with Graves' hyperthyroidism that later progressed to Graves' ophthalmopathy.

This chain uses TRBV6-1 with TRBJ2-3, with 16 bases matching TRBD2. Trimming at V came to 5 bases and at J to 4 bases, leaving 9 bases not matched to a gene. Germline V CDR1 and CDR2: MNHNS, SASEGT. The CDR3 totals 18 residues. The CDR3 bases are TGTGCCAGCAGTCAGGGACTAGCGGGGGGGCGGGTTGCAGATACGCAGTATTTT. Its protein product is CASSQGLAGGRVADTQYF.

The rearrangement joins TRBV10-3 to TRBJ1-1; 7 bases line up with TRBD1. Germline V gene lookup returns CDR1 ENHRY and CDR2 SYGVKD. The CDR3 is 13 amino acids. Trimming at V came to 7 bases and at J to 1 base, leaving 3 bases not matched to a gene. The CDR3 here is CAIIDRANTEAFF. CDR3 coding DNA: TGTGCCATCATTGACAGGGCGAACACTGAAGCTTTCTTT.

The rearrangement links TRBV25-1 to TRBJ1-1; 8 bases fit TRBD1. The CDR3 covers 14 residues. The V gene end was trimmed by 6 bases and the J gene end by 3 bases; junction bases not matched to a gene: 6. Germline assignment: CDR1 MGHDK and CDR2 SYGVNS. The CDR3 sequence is CASRQTGDDTEAFF. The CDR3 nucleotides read TGTGCCAGCAGGCAGACAGGGGATGACACTGAAGCTTTCTTT. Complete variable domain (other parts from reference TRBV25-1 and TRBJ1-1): EADIYQTPRYLVIGTGKKITLECSQTMGHDKMYWYQQDPGMELHLIHYSYGVNSTEKGDLSSESTVSRIRTEHFPLTLESARPSHTSQYLCASRQTGDDTEAFFGQGTRLTVV.

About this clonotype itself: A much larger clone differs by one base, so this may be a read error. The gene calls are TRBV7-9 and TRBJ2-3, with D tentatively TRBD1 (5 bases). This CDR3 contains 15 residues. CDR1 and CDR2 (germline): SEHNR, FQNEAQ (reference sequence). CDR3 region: CAGSLEDSSTDTQYF. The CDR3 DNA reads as TGTGCCGGCAGCTTAGAAGACAGCAGCACAGATACGCAGTATTTT.

As DNA, the CDR3 is TGTGCCAGCAGCCAAGACAGGGGTTACTATGGCTACACCTTC. Translation: CASSQDRGYYGYTF. V usage is TRBV3-1 and J usage is TRBJ1-2, with D maybe TRBD1 (6 bases). Germline lookup yields CDR1 LGHDT and CDR2 YNNKEL (reference sequence). V was cut by 0 bases and J by 3 bases, with 8 bases left in between. The CDR3 loop spans 14 amino acids. The variable domain in full, with the rest retrieved from reference TRBV3-1 and TRBJ1-2, is DTAVSQTPKYLVTQMGNDKSIKCEQNLGHDTMYWYKQDSKKFLKIMFSYNNKELIINETVPNRFSPKSPDKAHLNLHINSLELGDSAVYFCASSQDRGYYGYTFGSGTRLTVV.

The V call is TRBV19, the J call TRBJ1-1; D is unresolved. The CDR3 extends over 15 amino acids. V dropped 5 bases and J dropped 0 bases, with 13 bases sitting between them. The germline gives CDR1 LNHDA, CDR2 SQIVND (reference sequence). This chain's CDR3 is CASSPQERMNTEAFF. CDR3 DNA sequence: TGTGCCAGTAGTCCCCAGGAGAGAATGAACACTGAAGCTTTCTTT.

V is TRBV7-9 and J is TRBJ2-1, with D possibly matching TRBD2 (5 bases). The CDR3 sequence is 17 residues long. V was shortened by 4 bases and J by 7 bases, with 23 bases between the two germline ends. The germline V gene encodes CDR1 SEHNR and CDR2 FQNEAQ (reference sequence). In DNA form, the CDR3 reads TGTGCCAGCAGCTACCCCATTGCTAGCTCACCCCTAAATGAGCAGTTCTTC. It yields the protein CASSYPIASSPLNEQFF. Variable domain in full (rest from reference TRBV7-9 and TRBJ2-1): DTGVSQNPRHKITKRGQNVTFRCDPISEHNRLYWYRQTLGQGPEFLTYFQNEAQLEKSRLLSDRFSAERPKGSFSTLEIQRTEQGDSAMYLCASSYPIASSPLNEQFFGPGTRLTVL.

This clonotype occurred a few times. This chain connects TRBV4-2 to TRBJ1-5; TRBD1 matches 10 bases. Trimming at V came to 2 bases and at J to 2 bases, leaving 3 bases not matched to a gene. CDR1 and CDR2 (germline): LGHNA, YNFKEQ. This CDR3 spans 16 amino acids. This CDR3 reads CASSQPGTGGNQPQHF. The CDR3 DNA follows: TGTGCCAGCAGCCAACCCGGGACAGGGGGCAATCAGCCCCAGCATTTT.

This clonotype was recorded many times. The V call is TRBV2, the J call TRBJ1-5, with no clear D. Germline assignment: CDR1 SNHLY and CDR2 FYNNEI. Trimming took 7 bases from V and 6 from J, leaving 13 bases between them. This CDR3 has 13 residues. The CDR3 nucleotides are TGTGCCAGCAATAGGGATCCCGGTCAGCCCCAGCATTTT. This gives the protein CASNRDPGQPQHF.

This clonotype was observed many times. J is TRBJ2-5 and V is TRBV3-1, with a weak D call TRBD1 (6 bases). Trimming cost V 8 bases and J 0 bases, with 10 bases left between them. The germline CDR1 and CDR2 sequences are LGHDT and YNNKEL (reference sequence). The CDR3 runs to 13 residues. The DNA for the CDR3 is TGTGCCAGCCGACAGGTGTACCAAGAGACCCAGTACTTC. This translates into CASRQVYQETQYF.

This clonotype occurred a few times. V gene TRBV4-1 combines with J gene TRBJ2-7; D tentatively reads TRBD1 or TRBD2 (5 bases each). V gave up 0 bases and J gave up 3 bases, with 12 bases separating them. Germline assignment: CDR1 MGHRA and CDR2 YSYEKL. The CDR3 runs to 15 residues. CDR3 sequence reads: CASSQDWGILYEQYF. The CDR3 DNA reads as TGCGCCAGCAGCCAAGATTGGGGGATCCTCTACGAGCAGTACTTC.

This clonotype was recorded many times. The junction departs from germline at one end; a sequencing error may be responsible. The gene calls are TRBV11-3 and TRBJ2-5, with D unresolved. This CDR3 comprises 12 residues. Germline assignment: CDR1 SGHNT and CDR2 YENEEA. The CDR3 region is CVSSLDGETQYF. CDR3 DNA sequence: TGTGTCAGCAGCTTAGACGGAGAGACCCAGTACTTC. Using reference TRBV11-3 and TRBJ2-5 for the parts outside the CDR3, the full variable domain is EAGVVQSPRYKIIEKKQPVAFWCNPISGHNTLYWYLQNLGQGPELLIRYENEEAVDDSQLPKDRFSAERLKGVDSTLKIQPAELGDSAVYLCVSSLDGETQYFGPGTRLLVL.

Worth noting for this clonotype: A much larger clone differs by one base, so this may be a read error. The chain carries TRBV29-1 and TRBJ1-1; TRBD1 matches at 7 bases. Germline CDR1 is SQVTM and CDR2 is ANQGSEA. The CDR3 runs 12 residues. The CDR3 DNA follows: TGCAACGTTGGCGGGCGACAGGGTACCGCTTTCTTT. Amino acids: CNVGGRQGTAFF.

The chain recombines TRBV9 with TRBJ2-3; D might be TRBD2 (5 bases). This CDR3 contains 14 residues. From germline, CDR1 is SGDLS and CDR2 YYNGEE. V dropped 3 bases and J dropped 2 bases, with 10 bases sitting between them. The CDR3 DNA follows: TGTGCCAGCAGCGGCGGGTTTTCCACAGATACGCAGTATTTT. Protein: CASSGGFSTDTQYF. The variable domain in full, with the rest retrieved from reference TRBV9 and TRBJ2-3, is DSGVTQTPKHLITATGQRVTLRCSPRSGDLSVYWYQQSLDQGLQFLIQYYNGEERAKGNILERFSAQQFPDLHSELNLSSLELGDSALYFCASSGGFSTDTQYFGPGTRLTVL.

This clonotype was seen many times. In nucleotides, the CDR3 is TGTGCTAGTGCCTACCTAGGGGGGCGCACAGATACGCAGTATTTT. Its protein is CASAYLGGRTDTQYF. The chain is built from TRBV12-5 and TRBJ2-3, with D perhaps assigned TRBD1 or TRBD2 (6 bases each). The CDR3 loop spans 15 amino acids. CDR1 and CDR2 from the germline V gene are LGHNT and FRNRAP. V was pared by 7 bases and J by 1 base, with 15 bases between.

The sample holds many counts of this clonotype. In DNA, the CDR3 is TGCAGTGCTACTCGGACAGGGGAGGAAACTGAAGCTTTCTTT. Translation gives CSATRTGEETEAFF. The chain recombines TRBV20-1 with TRBJ1-1; 9 positions match TRBD1. This CDR3 is 14 amino acids long. With V trimmed by 4 bases and J by 5 bases, 8 bases remained unmatched. Per germline, CDR1 DFQATT and CDR2 SNEGSKA (reference sequence).

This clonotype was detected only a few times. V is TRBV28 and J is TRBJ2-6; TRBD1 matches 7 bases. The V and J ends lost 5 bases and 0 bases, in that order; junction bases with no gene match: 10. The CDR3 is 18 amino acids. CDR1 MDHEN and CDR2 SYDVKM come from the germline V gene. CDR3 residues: CASSVPGQSYSGANVLTF. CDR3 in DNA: TGTGCCAGCAGTGTTCCGGGACAGTCGTACTCTGGGGCCAACGTCCTGACTTTC.

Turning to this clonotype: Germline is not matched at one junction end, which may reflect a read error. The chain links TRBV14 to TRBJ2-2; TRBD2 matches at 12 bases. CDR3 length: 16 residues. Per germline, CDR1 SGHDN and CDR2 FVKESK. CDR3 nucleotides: TGCGCCAGCAGCAGACTAGCGGGGGCCCTCACCGGGGAGCTGTTTTTT. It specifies CASSRLAGALTGELFF.

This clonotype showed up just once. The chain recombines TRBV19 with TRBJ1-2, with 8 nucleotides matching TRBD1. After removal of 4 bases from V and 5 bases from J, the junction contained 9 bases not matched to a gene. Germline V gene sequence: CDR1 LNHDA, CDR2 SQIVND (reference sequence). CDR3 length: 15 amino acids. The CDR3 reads CASSTPQGGFYGYTF. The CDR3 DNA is TGTGCCAGTAGTACCCCACAGGGGGGATTTTATGGCTACACCTTC.